The subject of this entry is one T cell receptor (beta chain). This sample is part of a study of OX40 agonist ivuxolimab in advanced cancers. Sequenced by immunoSEQ multiplex PCR; TCRdb stores in-frame clones only, minus some. The table lists approximately 23,000 clones, roughly nine tenths of them singletons. The timepoints at which blood was sampled were baseline, cycle 4 day 1, and cycle 7 day 1. The source was CD4+ or CD8+ T cells sorted from blood, collected in a trial of the OX40 agonist ivuxolimab. The clonotype was recovered from an adult with an advanced solid tumor such as melanoma, head and neck, liver or kidney cancer.

CDR3 sequence reads: CASSLTPTAYEQYF. In DNA form, the CDR3 reads TGTGCCAGCAGCTTAACTCCGACAGCCTACGAGCAGTACTTC. The chain joins TRBV7-3 to TRBJ2-7; the D gene is possibly TRBD1 (5 bases). The CDR3 spans 14 residues. V lost 0 bases to trimming and J lost 2 bases, with 8 bases between them. Germline-derived CDR1 and CDR2 are SGHTA and FQGTGA.